One and the same sample provided the 27 T cell receptor beta chains below, sequenced in a study of graft-versus-host responses after intestinal transplantation. The data were produced by immunoSEQ multiplex PCR, yet TCRdb's version contains in-frame clones alone and is incomplete. This sample has 85,000 to 100,000 clones, with 86% found just once. Sequences were derived from PBMCs, sampled 255 days after intestinal transplant. Receptor source: a human patient who received an intestinal transplant, so some T cells may come from the graft donor.

This clone was detected only a few times. The chain joins TRBV9 to TRBJ2-5; tentatively, D is TRBD1 (5 bases). This CDR3 region has 16 residues. Germline values: CDR1 SGDLS, CDR2 YYNGEE. V lost 2 bases and J 5 bases, leaving 19 bases between the germline ends. The CDR3 here is CASSVGQGATGETQYF. The CDR3 region has the DNA TGTGCCAGCAGCGTCGGCCAGGGCGCTACCGGGGAGACCCAGTACTTC.

The chain is built from TRBV6-6 and TRBJ2-1; 10 bases are shared with TRBD2. The germline V gene encodes CDR1 MNHNY and CDR2 SVGAGI (reference sequence). The CDR3 loop spans 15 amino acids. V was pared by 7 bases and J by 5 bases, with 8 bases of the junction left unmatched. The CDR3 nucleotides read TGTGCCAGCACCCGGACTAGCGGTAACAACAATGAGCAGTTCTTC. This encodes CASTRTSGNNNEQFF.

This clone was observed a few times. The chain employs TRBV12-2 and TRBJ2-7; the table's TRBD1 call for D was not verified on the DNA. TRBV12-2 is a pseudogene locus. The CDR3 is 14 amino acids. CDR3: CASRLAVRRYEQYV. CDR3 coding DNA: TGTGCAAGTCGCTTAGCAGTCAGGCGCTACGAGCAGTACGTC.

The sample holds one count of this clone. The V call is TRBV15, the J call TRBJ1-1; no clear D gene. This CDR3 comprises 15 residues. With 0 bases removed from V and 0 bases from J, the gap between germline ends came to 8 bases. Germline V gene data show CDR1 as LNHNV and CDR2 as YYDKDF (reference sequence). The CDR3 spells CATSRDTNMNTEAFF. As DNA, the CDR3 is TGTGCCACCAGCAGAGACACTAACATGAACACTGAAGCTTTCTTT.

The chain carries TRBV6-5 and TRBJ2-7; D is undetermined. This CDR3 comprises 14 residues. CDR1 is MNHEY and CDR2 is SVGAGI in the germline V gene. V was shortened by 0 bases and J by 0 bases, with 6 bases between the two germline ends. The CDR3 is CASSYSPVSYEQYF. Written as DNA, the CDR3 is TGTGCCAGCAGTTACTCGCCAGTCTCCTACGAGCAGTACTTC.

The V gene is TRBV10-2, the J gene TRBJ2-7, with 7 positions matching TRBD1. The CDR3 consists of 13 residues. The germline V gene has CDR1 WSHSY and CDR2 SAAADI. Trimming removed 7 bases from V and 3 bases from J; junction bases left unmatched: 6. The CDR3 here is CASTSDRNYEQYF. CDR3 nucleotides: TGCGCCAGCACTTCGGACAGGAACTACGAGCAGTACTTC.

This clone is a singleton in its sample. The chain uses TRBV19 and TRBJ1-2, with D possibly being TRBD1 (5 bases). Germline V gene sequence: CDR1 LNHDA, CDR2 SQIVND (reference sequence). The CDR3 has 14 residues. V was clipped by 4 bases and J by 9 bases, with 18 bases between them. DNA for the CDR3: TGTGCCAGTAGTAGAACCGGGACGGGATCGCGCTACACCTTC. It specifies CASSRTGTGSRYTF.

The chain combines TRBV4-1 with TRBJ2-1, with 7 bases fitting TRBD2. Trimming removed 3 bases from V and 2 bases from J; junction bases left unmatched: 10. The length of the CDR3 is 17 residues. Germline loops: CDR1 MGHRA, CDR2 YSYEKL. The CDR3 nucleotides are TGCGCCAGCAGCCACCCACTACTAGCGAGCCCCTACAATGAGCAGTTCTTC. Translating gives CASSHPLLASPYNEQFF.

This chain connects TRBV11-3 to TRBJ2-1, with D perhaps matching TRBD1 (5 bases). Germline V gene lookup returns CDR1 SGHNT and CDR2 YENEEA. V lost 5 bases, J lost 0 bases, and 5 bases lay in between. This CDR3 region has 13 residues. The CDR3 spells CASSDSSYNEQFF. In DNA, the CDR3 is TGTGCCAGCAGCGACAGCTCCTACAATGAGCAGTTCTTC. Filled out from reference TRBV11-3 and TRBJ2-1, the complete variable domain reads EAGVVQSPRYKIIEKKQPVAFWCNPISGHNTLYWYLQNLGQGPELLIRYENEEAVDDSQLPKDRFSAERLKGVDSTLKIQPAELGDSAVYLCASSDSSYNEQFFGPGTRLTVL.

The chain recombines TRBV30 with TRBJ1-1; the D is unclear. The CDR3 has 11 residues. The V end lost 0 bases, the J end lost 9 bases, and 8 bases lay between the germline ends. From germline, CDR1 is GTSNPN and CDR2 SVGIG (reference sequence). DNA for the CDR3: TGTGCCTGGAGTGTTGGCAGGCAAGCTTTCTTT. Its translation: CAWSVGRQAFF.

The chain recombines TRBV7-9 with TRBJ2-1; the D call may be TRBD1 or TRBD2 (6 bases each). CDR3 length: 13 amino acids. The germline V gene has CDR1 SEHNR and CDR2 FQNEAQ (reference sequence). With 7 bases removed from V and 7 bases from J, the gap between germline ends came to 14 bases. The CDR3 DNA reads as TGTGCCAGCAACAAACCGGGGGCTAATGAGCAGTTCTTC. As protein: CASNKPGANEQFF.

This rearrangement joins TRBV6-6 to TRBJ2-2; tentative D call: TRBD1 (5 bases). V was shortened by 6 bases and J by 4 bases, with 15 bases between the two germline ends. CDR1 MNHNY and CDR2 SVGAGI come from the germline V gene (reference sequence). The CDR3 spans 15 residues. DNA of the CDR3: TGTGCCAGCAGCTCTGGGGCGGCCCTCACCGGGGAGCTGTTTTTT. It encodes CASSSGAALTGELFF.

The rearrangement uses TRBV5-6 and TRBJ1-2; D not resolved. Germline V gene data show CDR1 as SGHDT and CDR2 as YYEEEE. The CDR3 sequence is 12 residues long. Trimming pared 1 base from V and 7 bases from J, leaving 8 bases between. The CDR3, as DNA: TGTGCCAGCAGCTTGACGCGGGGTGGCTACACCTTC. Residues: CASSLTRGGYTF.

The rearrangement joins TRBV7-2 to TRBJ2-7; possible D gene TRBD1, 5 bases. Looked up from germline, CDR1 is SGHTA and CDR2 is FQGNSA. The ends were cut back, 3 bases at V and 2 bases at J, with 14 bases in the middle. CDR3 size: 15 residues. The CDR3 loop is CASSFRAGIPYEQYF. The CDR3 DNA follows: TGTGCCAGCAGCTTTCGGGCAGGGATCCCCTACGAGCAGTACTTC.

CDR3 protein: CASSLGRLDEKLFF. CDR3 DNA: TGTGCCAGCAGTTTGGGGAGGTTGGATGAAAAACTGTTTTTT. The rearrangement joins TRBV27 to TRBJ1-4; D remains unclear. V lost 3 bases to trimming and J lost 6 bases, with 11 bases between them. CDR3 length equals 14 residues. The V gene's germline CDR1 is MNHEY and CDR2 SMNVEV (reference sequence).

The rearrangement links TRBV9 to TRBJ1-1, with D perhaps matching TRBD1 (6 bases). V dropped 0 bases and J dropped 3 bases, with 9 bases sitting between them. The V gene's germline CDR1 is SGDLS and CDR2 YYNGEE. The CDR3 spans 14 residues. The CDR3 DNA follows: TGTGCCAGCAGCGTAGATACAGGGTACACTGAAGCTTTCTTT. Residues: CASSVDTGYTEAFF. The full variable domain, in which reference TRBV9 and TRBJ1-1 provide the parts outside the CDR3, is DSGVTQTPKHLITATGQRVTLRCSPRSGDLSVYWYQQSLDQGLQFLIQYYNGEERAKGNILERFSAQQFPDLHSELNLSSLELGDSALYFCASSVDTGYTEAFFGQGTRLTVV.

V is TRBV19 and J is TRBJ2-3; D unclear. V shed 5 bases and J shed 2 bases, with 5 bases lying between them. Germline lookup yields CDR1 LNHDA and CDR2 SQIVND (reference sequence). There are 12 residues in the CDR3. DNA of the CDR3: TGTGCCAGTAGTCCTACCACAGATACGCAGTATTTT. Protein: CASSPTTDTQYF. The complete variable domain, with remaining parts taken from reference TRBV19 and TRBJ2-3, reads DGGITQSPKYLFRKEGQNVTLSCEQNLNHDAMYWYRQDPGQGLRLIYYSQIVNDFQKGDIAEGYSVSREKKESFPLTVTSAQKNPTAFYLCASSPTTDTQYFGPGTRLTVL.

This sequence joins TRBV27 and TRBJ2-2, with D perhaps TRBD2 (6 bases). Germline V CDR1 and CDR2: MNHEY, SMNVEV (reference sequence). V lost 8 bases, J lost 6 bases, and 19 bases lay in between. The CDR3 is 15 amino acids. The CDR3 sequence is CASGSLPRESGELFF. CDR3 coding DNA: TGTGCCAGCGGCTCCTTGCCCCGGGAGTCCGGGGAGCTGTTTTTT.

This sequence joins TRBV28 and TRBJ1-2, with 9 bases aligning to TRBD1. Germline values: CDR1 MDHEN, CDR2 SYDVKM. This CDR3 spans 16 amino acids. With V trimmed by 6 bases and J by 2 bases, 10 bases remained unmatched. DNA of the CDR3: TGTGCCAGCAGCCGAAAGGGACAGGGCGTGAACTATGGCTACACCTTC. This sequence encodes CASSRKGQGVNYGYTF.

This clone has more than one count but fewer than ten. CDR3 nucleotides: TGTGCCAGCAGTTACGGGGGAGGGCCGCTCGAGACCCAGTACTTC. It codes for CASSYGGGPLETQYF. V usage is TRBV6-5 and J usage is TRBJ2-5; 7 nucleotides align to TRBD2. The CDR3 sequence is 15 residues long. J gave up 5 bases and V 2 bases, and 8 bases lay outside the gene matches. CDR1 and CDR2 from the germline V gene are MNHEY and SVGAGI.

The J gene is TRBJ1-1, the V gene TRBV4-1, with TRBD1 as a possible D gene (5 bases). The ends were cut back, 0 bases at V and 0 bases at J, with 8 bases in the middle. The germline gives CDR1 MGHRA, CDR2 YSYEKL. This CDR3 is built from 15 residues. CDR3 loop: CASSQDWGLNTEAFF. CDR3 DNA sequence: TGCGCCAGCAGCCAAGATTGGGGGTTGAACACTGAAGCTTTCTTT.

The gene calls are TRBV27 and TRBJ1-5; 8 positions match TRBD1. The CDR3 is made up of 14 amino acids. The germline CDR1 and CDR2 sequences are MNHEY and SMNVEV (reference sequence). J was trimmed by 6 bases and V by 6 bases; bases with no gene match: 7. CDR3 coding DNA: TGTGCCAGCAGCCCAGGGGGCGCGGGTCAGCCCCAGCATTTT. This encodes CASSPGGAGQPQHF.

This clone has just one count. V usage is TRBV6-5 and J usage is TRBJ2-3, with 9 bases that match TRBD1. The CDR3 length is 15 residues. V lost 6 bases, J lost 2 bases, and 6 bases stayed unmatched. Germline V gene lookup returns CDR1 MNHEY and CDR2 SVGAGI. CDR3 residues: CASSTTGGLTDTQYF. The CDR3 DNA follows: TGTGCCAGCAGCACTACAGGGGGCCTCACAGATACGCAGTATTTT.

V is TRBV10-3 and J is TRBJ1-1, with D perhaps matching TRBD1 (5 bases). CDR1 is ENHRY, CDR2 SYGVKD, per germline. The CDR3 contains 14 residues. V was clipped by 3 bases and J by 1 base, with 9 bases between them. CDR3 bases: TGTGCCATCAGTGATGGGGGGGAGAACACTGAAGCTTTCTTT. Translation: CAISDGGENTEAFF.

This clone has only one observation. The chain combines TRBV6-1 with TRBJ1-2; possibly TRBD1 for D (5 bases). This CDR3 is built from 15 residues. Deletions cut 7 bases from V and 2 bases from J, with 17 bases between. The germline V gene encodes CDR1 MNHNS and CDR2 SASEGT. The CDR3 DNA reads as TGTGCCAGCACTCCCACGGGGCCCGTGAACTATGGCTACACCTTC. Translated: CASTPTGPVNYGYTF.

This clone was found once. The chain employs TRBV4-1 and TRBJ2-4, with 7 bases that match TRBD2. CDR3 length equals 16 residues. The germline V gene has CDR1 MGHRA and CDR2 YSYEKL. Unmatched junction bases numbered 8, after V lost 0 bases and J lost 6 bases. The CDR3 region has the DNA TGCGCCAGCAGCCAAGATAGGGGCGGGAGTTTAAACATTCAGTACTTC. It encodes CASSQDRGGSLNIQYF.

The CDR3 DNA sequence: TGTGCCAGCAGCTTACTAACGGACGGAGGCGATGAAAAACTGTTTTTT. Protein: CASSLLTDGGDEKLFF. This sequence joins TRBV7-6 and TRBJ1-4; D gene ambiguous. This CDR3 has 16 amino acids. Per the germline V gene, CDR1 is SGHVS and CDR2 is FNYEAQ. Between the trimmed V and J ends, which lost 2 bases and 6 bases, there was a span of 16 bases.